Detailed here is one TCR beta chain. This specimen belongs to a study of T cell changes during pregnancy in multiple sclerosis. TCRdb's table, derived via immunoSEQ multiplex PCR, lists solely in-frame clones and lacks some. The data hold fewer than 70,000 clones, with approximately 91% observed a single time. Sequenced here: peripheral blood, sampled in the third trimester of pregnancy. The clonotype was recovered from a female donor with multiple sclerosis, enrolled in a pregnancy study.

In DNA form, the CDR3 reads TGTGCCAGTAGTATAGGACTAGCGGGGGGCAGAGATACGCAGTATTTT. Amino acid sequence: CASSIGLAGGRDTQYF. J is TRBJ2-3 and V is TRBV19; 13 bases fit TRBD2. The germline V gene has CDR1 LNHDA and CDR2 SQIVND (reference sequence). The CDR3 covers 16 residues. Trimming took 1 base from V and 5 from J; bases not matched to a gene: 3.